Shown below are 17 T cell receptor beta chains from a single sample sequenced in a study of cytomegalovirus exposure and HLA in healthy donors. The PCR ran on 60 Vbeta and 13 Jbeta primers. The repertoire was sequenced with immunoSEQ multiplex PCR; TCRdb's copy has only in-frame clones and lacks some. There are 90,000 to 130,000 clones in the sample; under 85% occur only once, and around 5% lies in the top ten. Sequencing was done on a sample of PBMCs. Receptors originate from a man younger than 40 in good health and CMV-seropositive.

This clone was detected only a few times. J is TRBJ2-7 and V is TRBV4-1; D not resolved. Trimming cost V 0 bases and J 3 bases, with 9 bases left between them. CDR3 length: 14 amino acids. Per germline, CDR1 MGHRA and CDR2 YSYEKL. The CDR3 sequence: CASSQEQTNYEQYF. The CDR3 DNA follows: TGCGCCAGCAGCCAAGAACAGACCAACTACGAGCAGTACTTC.

CDR3 in amino acids: CASRLTPTDSNQPQHF. The CDR3 coding sequence is TGTGCCAGCAGGCTGACCCCGACAGATAGCAATCAGCCCCAGCATTTT. V gene TRBV5-5 combines with J gene TRBJ1-5, with a possible D match to TRBD1 (5 bases). The CDR3 is made up of 16 amino acids. Looked up from germline, CDR1 is SGHKS and CDR2 is YYEKEE (reference sequence). V lost 5 bases and J lost 0, with 15 bases in between.

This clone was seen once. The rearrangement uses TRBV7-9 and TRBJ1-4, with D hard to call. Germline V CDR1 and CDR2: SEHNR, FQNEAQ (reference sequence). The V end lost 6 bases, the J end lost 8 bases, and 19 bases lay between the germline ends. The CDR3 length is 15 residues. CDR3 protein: CASSRDNHVSEKLFF. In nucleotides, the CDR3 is TGTGCCAGCAGTCGCGACAACCATGTTTCGGAAAAACTGTTTTTT.

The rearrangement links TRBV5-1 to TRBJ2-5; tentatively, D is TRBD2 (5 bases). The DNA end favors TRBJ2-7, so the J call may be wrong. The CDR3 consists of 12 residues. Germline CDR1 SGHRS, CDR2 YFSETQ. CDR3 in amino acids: CASSLSGYEQYF. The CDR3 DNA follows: TGCGCCAGCAGCTTGAGCGGTTACGAGCAGTACTTC.

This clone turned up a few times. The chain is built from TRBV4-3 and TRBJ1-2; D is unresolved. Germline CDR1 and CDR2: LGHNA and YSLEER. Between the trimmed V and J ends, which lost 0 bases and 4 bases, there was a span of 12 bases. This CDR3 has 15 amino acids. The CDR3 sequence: CASSQDPNTLYGYTF. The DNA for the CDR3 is TGCGCCAGCAGCCAAGATCCCAACACCCTCTATGGCTACACCTTC.

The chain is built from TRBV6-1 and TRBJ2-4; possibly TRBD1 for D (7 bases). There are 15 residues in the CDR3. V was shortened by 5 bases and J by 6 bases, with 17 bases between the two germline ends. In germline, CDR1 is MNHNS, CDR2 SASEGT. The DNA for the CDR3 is TGTGCCAGCAGTCCCAAGTGGAGGGGGCTAAACATTCAGTACTTC. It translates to CASSPKWRGLNIQYF.

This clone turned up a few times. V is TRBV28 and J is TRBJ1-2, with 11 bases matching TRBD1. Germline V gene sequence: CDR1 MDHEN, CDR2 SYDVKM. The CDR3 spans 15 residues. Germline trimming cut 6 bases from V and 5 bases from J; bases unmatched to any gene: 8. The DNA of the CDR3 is TGTGCCAGCAGGCGGAGGGGACAGGGGGGTTATGGCTACACCTTC. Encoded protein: CASRRRGQGGYGYTF.

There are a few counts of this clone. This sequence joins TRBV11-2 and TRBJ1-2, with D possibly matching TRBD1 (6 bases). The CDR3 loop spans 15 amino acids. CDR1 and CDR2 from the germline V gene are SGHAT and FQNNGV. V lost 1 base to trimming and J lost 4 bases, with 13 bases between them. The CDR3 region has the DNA TGTGCCAGCAGCTTAGCAGGGGACGGAATCTATGGCTACACCTTC. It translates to CASSLAGDGIYGYTF. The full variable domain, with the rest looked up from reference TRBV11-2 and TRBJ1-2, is EAGVAQSPRYKIIEKRQSVAFWCNPISGHATLYWYQQILGQGPKLLIQFQNNGVVDDSQLPKDRFSAERLKGVDSTLKIQPAKLEDSAVYLCASSLAGDGIYGYTFGSGTRLTVV.

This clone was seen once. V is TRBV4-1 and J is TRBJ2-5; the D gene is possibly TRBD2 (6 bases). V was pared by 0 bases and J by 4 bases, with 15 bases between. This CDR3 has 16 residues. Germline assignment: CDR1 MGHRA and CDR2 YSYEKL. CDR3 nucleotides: TGCGCCAGCAGCCAAGAGCGGGCCAGGCGGGGAGAGACCCAGTACTTC. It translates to CASSQERARRGETQYF.

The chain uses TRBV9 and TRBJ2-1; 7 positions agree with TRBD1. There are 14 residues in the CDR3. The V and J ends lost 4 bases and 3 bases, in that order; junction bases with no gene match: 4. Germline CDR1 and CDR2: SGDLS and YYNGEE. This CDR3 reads CASSTRTGYNEQFF. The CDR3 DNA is TGTGCCAGCAGCACTCGGACAGGCTACAATGAGCAGTTCTTC.

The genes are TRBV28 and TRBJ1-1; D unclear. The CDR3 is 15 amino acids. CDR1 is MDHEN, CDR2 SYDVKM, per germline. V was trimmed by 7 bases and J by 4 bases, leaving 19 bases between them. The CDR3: CASIHDRGWVTEAFF. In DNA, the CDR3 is TGTGCCAGCATCCACGATCGGGGATGGGTCACTGAAGCTTTCTTT.

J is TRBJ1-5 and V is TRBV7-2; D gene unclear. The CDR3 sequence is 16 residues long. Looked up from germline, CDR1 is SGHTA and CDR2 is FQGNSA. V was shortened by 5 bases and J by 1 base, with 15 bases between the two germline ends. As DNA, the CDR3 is TGTGCCAGCAGCGCCCGACGGACGGGGAGCAATCAGCCCCAGCATTTT. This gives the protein CASSARRTGSNQPQHF.

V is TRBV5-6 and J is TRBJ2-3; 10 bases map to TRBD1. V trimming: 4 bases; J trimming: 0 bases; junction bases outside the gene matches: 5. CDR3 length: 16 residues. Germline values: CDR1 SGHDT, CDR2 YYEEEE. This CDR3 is CASSSWDRGSTDTQYF. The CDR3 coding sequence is TGTGCCAGCAGCAGCTGGGACAGGGGTAGCACAGATACGCAGTATTTT.

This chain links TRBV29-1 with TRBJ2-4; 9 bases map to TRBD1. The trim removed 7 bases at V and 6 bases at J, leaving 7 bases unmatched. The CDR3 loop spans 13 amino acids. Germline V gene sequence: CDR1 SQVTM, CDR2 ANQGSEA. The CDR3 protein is CSAGSGQGNIQYF. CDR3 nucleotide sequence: TGCAGCGCCGGGTCGGGACAGGGAAACATTCAGTACTTC.

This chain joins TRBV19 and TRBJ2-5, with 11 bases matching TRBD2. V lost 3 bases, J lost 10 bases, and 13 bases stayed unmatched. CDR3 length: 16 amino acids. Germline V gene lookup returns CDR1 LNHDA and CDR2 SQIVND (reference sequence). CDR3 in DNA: TGTGCCAGTAGTATTCGCTCCGGGACTAGCGGAGCCCTCCAGTACTTC. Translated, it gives CASSIRSGTSGALQYF.

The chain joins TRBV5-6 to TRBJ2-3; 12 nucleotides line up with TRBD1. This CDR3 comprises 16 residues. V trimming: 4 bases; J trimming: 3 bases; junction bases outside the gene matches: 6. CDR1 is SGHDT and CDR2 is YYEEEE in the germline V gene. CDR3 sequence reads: CASSTGTGGSTDTQYF. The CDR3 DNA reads TGTGCCAGCAGCACTGGGACAGGGGGCTCTACAGATACGCAGTATTTT.

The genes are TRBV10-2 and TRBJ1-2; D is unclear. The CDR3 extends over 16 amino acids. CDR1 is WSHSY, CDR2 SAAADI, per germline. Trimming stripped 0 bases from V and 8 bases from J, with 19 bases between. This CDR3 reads CASSESHSEVVAGYTF. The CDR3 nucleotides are TGCGCCAGCAGTGAGTCCCACAGTGAAGTGGTGGCCGGCTACACCTTC.